This T cell receptor (beta chain) was captured in a study of T-cell reconstitution after alpha-beta-depleted transplantation in children. V was clipped by 3 bases and J by 2 bases; unmatched bases: 10. The CDR3 sequence is 18 residues long. Per germline, CDR1 SGHVS and CDR2 FQNEAQ. Unique molecular identifiers were used in preparing the TCRbeta library. MiXCR, run by TCRdb on the PCR reads, gives a single entry per CDR3 protein. The repertoire holds around 380,000 distinct CDR3 sequences, with about a tenth as singletons. This clonotype has a handful of counts. The chain carries TRBV7-8 and TRBJ2-3, with TRBD2 matching 11 bases. This TCR derives from a human donor who donated a stem cell graft to a child with acute myeloid leukemia. Sequencing was performed on PBMCs from the stem cell graft donor, taken from the stem cell graft. The CDR3 protein is CASSLLTSGTILTDTQYF. CDR3 DNA: TGTGCCAGCAGCTTGCTGACTAGCGGGACCATCCTCACAGATACGCAGTATTTT.